These 3 T cell receptor beta chains were all obtained from the same sample, sequenced in a study of regulatory T cells in long-lasting Graves disease. Specified time point: persistent/refractory GD, antithyroid drugs over 5 years with positive TRAb. PBMCs were the source of the RNA used for TCR sequencing. Libraries of TCR beta came from iRepertoire HTBI primers plus Arm-PCR of CDR3 regions. TCRdb reprocessed the multiplex PCR reads via MiXCR and lists one record per CDR3 protein. This table holds about 340,000 distinct CDR3 sequences, about 18% found once. This specimen was peripheral blood mononuclear cells (PBMCs), taken when the disease was refractory, from a patient treated with antithyroid drugs. The receptors derive from a female donor with Graves disease.

This chain uses TRBV11-2 with TRBJ1-6; D is unresolved. From germline, CDR1 is SGHAT and CDR2 FQNNGV. This CDR3 has 21 residues. Between the trimmed V and J ends, which lost 3 bases and 0 bases, there was a span of 24 bases. CDR3 DNA: TGTGCCAGCAGCTTGAGATCAGGATACGCTCTTTTGAACTCCTATAATTCACCCCTCCACTTT. It codes for CASSLRSGYALLNSYNSPLHF.

This rearrangement joins TRBV12-3 or TRBV12-4 to TRBJ2-5; D is undetermined. V dropped 4 bases and J dropped 2 bases, with 17 bases sitting between them. The CDR3 spans 16 residues. Written as DNA, the CDR3 is TGTGCCAGCAGTTACTCCCGTCGGAAGTTACAAGAGACCCAGTACTTC. Translated: CASSYSRRKLQETQYF.

The gene calls are TRBV9 and TRBJ1-2, with D possibly being TRBD1 (6 bases). Deletions cut 2 bases from V and 2 bases from J, with 10 bases between. The CDR3 spans 14 residues. Germline loops: CDR1 SGDLS, CDR2 YYNGEE. CDR3 bases: TGTGCCAGCAGCGTCTTAGACAGGAACTATGGCTACACCTTC. It yields the protein CASSVLDRNYGYTF.